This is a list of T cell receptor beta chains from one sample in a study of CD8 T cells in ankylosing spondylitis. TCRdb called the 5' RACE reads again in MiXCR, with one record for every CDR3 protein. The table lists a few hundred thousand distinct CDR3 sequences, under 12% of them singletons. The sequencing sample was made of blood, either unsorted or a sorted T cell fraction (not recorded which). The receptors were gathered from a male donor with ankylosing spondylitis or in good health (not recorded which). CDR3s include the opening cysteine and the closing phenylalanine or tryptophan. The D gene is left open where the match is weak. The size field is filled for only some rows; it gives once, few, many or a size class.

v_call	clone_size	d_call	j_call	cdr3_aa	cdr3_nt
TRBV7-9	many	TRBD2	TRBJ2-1	CASSLDLAGGHGNEQFF	TGTGCCAGCAGCTTAGATCTAGCGGGGGGGCATGGAAATGAGCAGTTCTTC
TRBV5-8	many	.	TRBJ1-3	CASSFQGSGNTIYF	TGTGCCAGCAGCTTCCAGGGTTCTGGAAACACCATATATTTT
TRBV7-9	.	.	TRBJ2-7	CAMGPGLLCFATYEQYF	TGTGCCATGGGCCCCGGGCTCCTCTGCTTCGCAACCTACGAGCAGTACTTC
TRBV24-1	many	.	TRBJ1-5	CATSDLESSQSQHF	TGTGCCACCAGTGATTTGGAATCAAGTCAATCCCAGCATTTT
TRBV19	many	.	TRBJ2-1	CASSNGLGNEQFF	TGTGCCAGTAGTAATGGCCTAGGGAATGAGCAGTTCTTC
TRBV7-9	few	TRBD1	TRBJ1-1	CASSAGGGMNTEAFF	TGTGCCAGCAGCGCAGGGGGGGGTATGAACACTGAAGCTTTCTTT
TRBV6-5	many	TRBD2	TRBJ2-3	CASSYSIGLAGGTDTQYF	TGTGCCAGCAGTTACTCGATCGGACTAGCGGGGGGCACAGATACGCAGTATTTT
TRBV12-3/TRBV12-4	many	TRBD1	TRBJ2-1	CASSPGTGRNNEQFF	TGTGCCAGCAGTCCCGGGACAGGGCGAAACAATGAGCAGTTCTTC
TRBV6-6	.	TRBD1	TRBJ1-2	CASSYSGQGSMGYGYTF	TGTGCCAGCAGTTACTCGGGACAGGGTAGCATGGGTTATGGCTACACCTTC
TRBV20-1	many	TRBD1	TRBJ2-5	CSARSGTGGLETQYF	TGCAGTGCTAGATCCGGGACAGGGGGCTTAGAGACCCAGTACTTC
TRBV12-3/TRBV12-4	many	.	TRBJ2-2	CASRPDRVNTGELFF	TGTGCCAGCAGACCGGACAGAGTTAACACCGGGGAGCTGTTTTTT
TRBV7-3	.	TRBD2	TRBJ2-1	CASSPQTSGGAHEQFF	TGTGCCAGCAGCCCCCAGACTAGCGGGGGGGCCCATGAGCAGTTCTTC
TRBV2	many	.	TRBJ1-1	CASGGTQNTEAFF	TGTGCCAGCGGCGGGACCCAGAACACTGAAGCTTTCTTT
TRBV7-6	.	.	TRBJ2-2	CASSLGNANTGELFF	TGTGCCAGCAGCTTAGGAAACGCGAACACCGGGGAGCTGTTTTTT
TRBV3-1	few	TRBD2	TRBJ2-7	CASRPPGPYAGDSYEQYF	TGTGCCAGCAGACCGCCGGGGCCTTACGCGGGGGATTCCTACGAGCAGTACTTC
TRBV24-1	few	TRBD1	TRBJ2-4	CATSAPTGEKNIQYF	TGTGCCACCAGTGCCCCGACAGGGGAGAAAAACATTCAGTACTTC
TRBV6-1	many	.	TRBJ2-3	CASSEGAQGDTQYF	TGTGCCAGCAGTGAGGGGGCGCAAGGAGATACGCAGTATTTT
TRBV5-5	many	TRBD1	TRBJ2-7	CASSLGVGGVYEQYF	TGTGCCAGCAGCTTGGGCGTAGGGGGCGTCTACGAGCAGTACTTC
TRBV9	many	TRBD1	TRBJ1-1	CASSESGTGASWAGEAFF	TGTGCCAGCAGCGAATCCGGGACAGGGGCGTCGTGGGCGGGTGAAGCTTTCTTT
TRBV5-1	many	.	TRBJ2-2	CASSSGQSSNTGELFF	TGCGCCAGCAGCTCCGGACAGTCGTCGAACACCGGGGAGCTGTTTTTT
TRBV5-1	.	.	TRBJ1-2	CASSLRGGPHGYTF	TGCGCCAGCAGCTTACGGGGAGGACCGCATGGCTACACCTTC
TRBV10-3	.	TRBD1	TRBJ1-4	CAISSTGTNEKLFF	TGTGCCATCAGTTCGACAGGGACAAATGAAAAACTGTTTTTT
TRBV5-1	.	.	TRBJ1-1	CASSLEAGLSEAFF	TGCGCCAGCAGCTTGGAAGCGGGGTTGTCTGAAGCTTTCTTT
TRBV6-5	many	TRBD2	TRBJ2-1	CASSYSSGGKGEQFF	TGTGCCAGCAGTTACTCATCGGGGGGGAAGGGTGAGCAGTTCTTC
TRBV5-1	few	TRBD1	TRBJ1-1	CASSLAVPGGSTEAFF	TGCGCCAGCAGCTTGGCCGTCCCAGGGGGATCCACTGAAGCTTTCTTT
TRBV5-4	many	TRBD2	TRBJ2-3	CASSLGVAGYTDTQYF	TGTGCCAGCAGCTTGGGAGTAGCGGGGTACACAGATACGCAGTATTTT
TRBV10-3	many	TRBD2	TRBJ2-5	CAISELASGGQETQYF	TGTGCCATCAGTGAGTTGGCTAGCGGGGGCCAAGAGACCCAGTACTTC
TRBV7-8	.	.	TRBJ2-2	CASSLAAGGPGTGELFF	TGTGCCAGCAGCTTAGCGGCCGGGGGGCCGGGCACCGGGGAGCTGTTTTTT
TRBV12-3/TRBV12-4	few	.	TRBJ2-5	CASSAGTLYQETQYF	TGTGCCAGCAGTGCTGGGACATTGTACCAAGAGACCCAGTACTTC
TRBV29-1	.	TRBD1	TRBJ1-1	CSVISGTGGVNTEAFF	TGCAGCGTTATATCCGGGACAGGGGGAGTGAACACTGAAGCTTTCTTT
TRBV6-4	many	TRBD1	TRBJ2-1	CASSETPTGGEQFF	TGTGCCAGCAGTGAGACCCCGACAGGGGGTGAGCAGTTCTTC
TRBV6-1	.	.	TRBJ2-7	CASSTGTSAYEQYF	TGTGCCAGCAGTACCGGGACATCTGCCTACGAGCAGTACTTC
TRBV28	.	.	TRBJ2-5	CASSRGVPRETQYF	TGTGCCAGCAGCAGGGGGGTACCACGGGAGACCCAGTACTTC
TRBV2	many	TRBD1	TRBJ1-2	CASRDRNIYYGYTF	TGTGCCAGCCGGGACAGAAACATATACTATGGCTACACCTTC
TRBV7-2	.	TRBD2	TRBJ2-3	CASSLLAGGLDTQYF	TGTGCCAGCAGCTTATTAGCGGGGGGGCTGGATACGCAGTATTTT
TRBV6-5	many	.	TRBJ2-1	CASTSPGPSKQFF	TGTGCCAGCACTTCTCCGGGCCCGTCTAAGCAGTTCTTC
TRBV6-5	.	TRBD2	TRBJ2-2	CASSYSSTGGLSGELFF	TGTGCCAGCAGTTACTCGAGTACGGGGGGGCTCAGCGGGGAGCTGTTTTTT